The source of this T cell receptor beta chain is a study of T cell responses to AZD1222 COVID-19 vaccine. Turning to this clone: Its specificity is unknown.

Assay used: immunoSEQ multiplex PCR; TCRdb lists only in-frame clones, some missing. The sample includes 110,000 to 150,000 clones, about 92% of them seen just once. CDR1 is SNHLY, CDR2 FYNNEI, per germline. The J segment lost 6 bases and the V segment lost 7 bases, leaving 11 bases of the junction unmatched. The CDR3 is made up of 16 amino acids. Whole-study findings and limits: Donors were mostly white British, more females; clonal diversity possibly underestimated. It was only after the peak T cell response that any repertoires were sampled. Among vaccine-associated CD4 TCRs, coverage spanned spike, with dominance at 160-218 and 743-854. Increases in Spike-specific TCR breadth and depth were seen after two AZD1222 doses.

The sequence came from an adult in good health. The V and J genes are TRBV2 and TRBJ2-1, with 11 bases matching TRBD2. Specimen: peripheral blood, collected on day 0 of AZD1222 vaccination. Here the CDR3 DNA reads TGTGCCAGCACCGAACCCGGGACTAGCGGAGCCAATGAGCAGTTCTTC. Translated, it gives CASTEPGTSGANEQFF. Full variable domain (outside the CDR3, taken from reference TRBV2 and TRBJ2-1): EPEVTQTPSHQVTQMGQEVILRCVPISNHLYFYWYRQILGQKVEFLVSFYNNEISEKSEIFDDQFSVERPDGSNFTLKIRSTKLEDSAMYFCASTEPGTSGANEQFFGPGTRLTVL.